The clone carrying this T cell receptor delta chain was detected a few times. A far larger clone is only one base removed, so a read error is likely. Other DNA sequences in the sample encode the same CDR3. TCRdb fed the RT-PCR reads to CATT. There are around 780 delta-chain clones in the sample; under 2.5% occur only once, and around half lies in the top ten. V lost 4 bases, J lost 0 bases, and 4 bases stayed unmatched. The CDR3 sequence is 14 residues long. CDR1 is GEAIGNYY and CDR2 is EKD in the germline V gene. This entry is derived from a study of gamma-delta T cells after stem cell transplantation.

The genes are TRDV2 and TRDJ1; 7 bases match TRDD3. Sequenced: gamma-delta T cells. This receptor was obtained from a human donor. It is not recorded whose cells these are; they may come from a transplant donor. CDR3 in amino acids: CACDGGIHTDKLIF. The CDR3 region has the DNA TGTGCCTGTGATGGGGGGATTCACACCGATAAACTCATCTTT.